The rows below give T cell receptor beta chains drawn from one sample of a study of cytomegalovirus exposure and HLA in healthy donors. The data were produced by immunoSEQ multiplex PCR, yet TCRdb's version contains in-frame clones alone and is incomplete. The sample carries over 150,000 clones, over 65% recorded once. Sequenced: PBMCs. Receptors originate from a woman in her forties in good health and CMV-seronegative. CDR3s include the opening cysteine and the closing phenylalanine or tryptophan.

j_call v_call cdr3_aa
TRBJ1-6 TRBV7-9 CASSSYRGGGFSPLHF
TRBJ2-1 TRBV27 CASSLHPASVNEQFF
TRBJ1-2 TRBV19 CASSPGQGVRGYTF
TRBJ2-1 TRBV4-1 CASSHRTSGKSYNEQFF
TRBJ2-3 TRBV29-1 CSVRTRWGTDTQYF
TRBJ1-5 TRBV30 CAWGDRGDQPQHF
TRBJ1-1 TRBV7-2 CASSLQGGGTEAFF
TRBJ1-1 TRBV10-3 CAISGTVMNTEAFF
TRBJ1-1 TRBV11-2 CASSSVGLLDTEAFF
TRBJ1-5 TRBV7-2 CASSPRDQPQHF
TRBJ1-2 TRBV5-6 CASSLVDRRNNYGYTF
TRBJ1-4 TRBV5-6 CASRPTGDEKLFF
TRBJ2-1 TRBV6-6 CASVWDSTGNEQFF
TRBJ2-6 TRBV12-5 CASGLVRLGPSGANVLTF
TRBJ2-7 TRBV12-5 CASDSGTSYEQYF
TRBJ2-3 TRBV27 CASRSGLVTDTQYF
TRBJ2-7 TRBV11-3 CASSLVAGGIGEQYF
TRBJ2-2 TRBV6-4 CASGVGGVTGELFF
TRBJ2-7 TRBV6-5 CASMRQELGAREQYF
TRBJ1-2 TRBV2 CASSDRPWDSSNYFNYGYTF
TRBJ2-1 TRBV5-1 CASSLTGLASGEQFF
TRBJ1-1 TRBV28 CASSSPMSAEAFF
TRBJ1-1 TRBV27 CASSLVRLNTEAFF
TRBJ1-2 TRBV25-1 CASSEQGAPGYGYTF
TRBJ2-7 TRBV6-1 CASSEARTRYEQYF
TRBJ1-5 TRBV6-1 CASSEEGQFSNQPQHF
TRBJ1-1 TRBV7-9 CASSLGQGVKSEAFF
TRBJ1-5 TRBV18 CASSSQNSNQPQHF
TRBJ2-5 TRBV6-5 CASTAESGGAWTQYF
TRBJ1-1 TRBV6-1 CASSASMNTEAFF
TRBJ1-2 TRBV5-1 CASSLDQDRVRGYTF
TRBJ2-2 TRBV6-1 CASSEGGLRGALGTGELFF
TRBJ2-2 TRBV6-6 CASSFSGAQVGELFF
TRBJ1-2 TRBV6-5 CASKGQGSRLRGYTF
TRBJ2-5 TRBV5-1 CASSISGEQETQYF
TRBJ1-4 TRBV11-2 CASSLGAGVGEKLFF
TRBJ1-2 TRBV9 CASSVGTAENYGYTF
TRBJ1-1 TRBV11-3 CASSLNPWGRDVNTEAFF
TRBJ2-3 TRBV11-3 CASSLIAGTTDTQYF
TRBJ2-7 TRBV4-1 CASSQEIASYEQYF
TRBJ1-5 TRBV6-1 CASSERWQPQHF
TRBJ2-1 TRBV5-1 CASSGLGTGNNEQFF
TRBJ2-1 TRBV19 CASSQRRPGGNEQFF
TRBJ2-3 TRBV6-1 CASGGFRDLVTQYF
TRBJ2-4 TRBV4-2 CASSPVKNIQYF
TRBJ2-3 TRBV2 CASGRGPDTQYF
TRBJ1-4 TRBV28 CASSRTGATNEKLFF
TRBJ2-2 TRBV9 CASSRGLGELFF
TRBJ2-5 TRBV7-2 CASSDRQGAGETQYF
TRBJ1-4 TRBV10-3 CAISRERTVGEKLFF
TRBJ1-5 TRBV27 CASSLGRQGNQPQHF
TRBJ2-1 TRBV6-1 CASSEAQGAPYNEQFF
TRBJ1-5 TRBV27 CASGTGGLNQPQHF
TRBJ2-2 TRBV6-5 CASSYSGAANTGELFF